This entry features one T cell receptor (beta chain) sequence. The antigen is not known. The study ran its PCR with 60 Vbeta and 13 Jbeta primers. Sequencing was performed with immunoSEQ multiplex PCR; in TCRdb, only in-frame clones are kept and a portion is missing. The sample lists approximately 140,000 clones, 55% to 80% seen once, with approximately 15% in the top ten. The sample originates from a study of cytomegalovirus exposure and HLA in healthy donors. The germline CDR1 and CDR2 sequences are SNHLY and FYNNEI. The CDR3 loop spans 13 amino acids. The V end lost 1 base, the J end lost 5 bases, and 6 bases lay between the germline ends. Study outcomes and limitations: In a later analysis, CMV-associated beta chains were mostly HLA-associated, it appeared.

The source is a human donor in good health. The sample was PBMCs. The rearrangement uses TRBV2 and TRBJ2-4; weak D call: TRBD1 (6 bases). CDR3 in amino acids: CASSEGQENIQYF. The CDR3 DNA sequence: TGTGCCAGCAGTGAAGGACAGGAAAACATTCAGTACTTC. The entire variable domain, with the rest obtained from reference TRBV2 and TRBJ2-4, is as follows: EPEVTQTPSHQVTQMGQEVILRCVPISNHLYFYWYRQILGQKVEFLVSFYNNEISEKSEIFDDQFSVERPDGSNFTLKIRSTKLEDSAMYFCASSEGQENIQYFGAGTRLSVL.